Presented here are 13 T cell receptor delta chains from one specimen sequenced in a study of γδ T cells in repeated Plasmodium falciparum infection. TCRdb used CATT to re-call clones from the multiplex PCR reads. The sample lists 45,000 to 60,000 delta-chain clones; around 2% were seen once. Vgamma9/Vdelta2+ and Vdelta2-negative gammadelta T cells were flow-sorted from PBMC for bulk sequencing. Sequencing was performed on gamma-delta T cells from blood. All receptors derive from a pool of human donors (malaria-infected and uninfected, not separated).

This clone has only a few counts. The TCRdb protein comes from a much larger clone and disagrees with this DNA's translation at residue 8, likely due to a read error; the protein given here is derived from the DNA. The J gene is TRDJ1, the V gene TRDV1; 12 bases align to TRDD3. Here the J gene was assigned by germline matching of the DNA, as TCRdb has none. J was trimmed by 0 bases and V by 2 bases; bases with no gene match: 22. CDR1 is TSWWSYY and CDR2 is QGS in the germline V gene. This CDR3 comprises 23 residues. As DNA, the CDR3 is TGTGCTCTTGGGGAAGGAACCTGCCTCTACTGGGGGATACTAATACCGAACACCGATAAACTCATCTTT. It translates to CALGEGTCLYWGILIPNTDKLIF.

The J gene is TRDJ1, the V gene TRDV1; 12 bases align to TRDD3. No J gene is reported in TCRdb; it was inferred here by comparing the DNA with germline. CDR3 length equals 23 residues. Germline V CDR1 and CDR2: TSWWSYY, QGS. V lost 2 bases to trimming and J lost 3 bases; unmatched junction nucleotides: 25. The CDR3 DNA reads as TGTGCTCTTGGGGAAGACCACATCCTCCTTTTTACTGGGGGATACCCTCTCTCCGATAAACTCATCTTT. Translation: CALGEDHILLFTGGYPLSDKLIF.

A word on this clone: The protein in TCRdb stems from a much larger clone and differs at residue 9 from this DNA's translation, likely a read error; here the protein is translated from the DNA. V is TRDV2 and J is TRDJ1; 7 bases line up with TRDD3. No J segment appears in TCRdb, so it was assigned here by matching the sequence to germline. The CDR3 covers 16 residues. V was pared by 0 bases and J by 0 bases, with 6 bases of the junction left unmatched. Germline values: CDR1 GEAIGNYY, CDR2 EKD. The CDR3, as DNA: TGTGCCTGTGACACCGTCGGGGGGGATTACACCGATAAACTCATCTTT. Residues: CACDTVGGDYTDKLIF.

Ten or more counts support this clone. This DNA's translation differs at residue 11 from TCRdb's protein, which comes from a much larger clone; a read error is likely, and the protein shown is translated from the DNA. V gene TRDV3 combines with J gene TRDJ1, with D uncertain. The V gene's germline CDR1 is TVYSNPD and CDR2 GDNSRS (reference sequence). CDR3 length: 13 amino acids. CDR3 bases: TGTGCCTGGAATGCAAGGATTTGCGGTAAACCCATCTTT. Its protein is CAWNARICGKPIF.

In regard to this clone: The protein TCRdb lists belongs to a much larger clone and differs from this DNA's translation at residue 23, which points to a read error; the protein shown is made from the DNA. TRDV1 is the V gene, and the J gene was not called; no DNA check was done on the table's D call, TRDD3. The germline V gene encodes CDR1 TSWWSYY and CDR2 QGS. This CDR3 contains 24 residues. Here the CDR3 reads CALGEPCRFLKISTGGFYTDKLTF. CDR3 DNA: TGTGCTCTTGGGGAACCCTGTCGTTTCCTAAAAATAAGTACTGGGGGTTTTTACACCGATAAACTCACCTTT.

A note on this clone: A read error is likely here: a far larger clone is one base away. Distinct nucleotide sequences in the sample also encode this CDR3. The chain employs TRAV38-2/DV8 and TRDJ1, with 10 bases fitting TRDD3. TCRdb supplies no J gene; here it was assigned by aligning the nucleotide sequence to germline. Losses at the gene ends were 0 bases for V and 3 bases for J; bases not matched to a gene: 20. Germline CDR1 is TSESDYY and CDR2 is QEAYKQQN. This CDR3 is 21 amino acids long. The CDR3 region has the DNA TGTGCTTATAGGAGCGCAACCCCGCCTGGCCTGGGGGATAACTTCGCCGATAAACTCATCTTT. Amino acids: CAYRSATPPGLGDNFADKLIF.

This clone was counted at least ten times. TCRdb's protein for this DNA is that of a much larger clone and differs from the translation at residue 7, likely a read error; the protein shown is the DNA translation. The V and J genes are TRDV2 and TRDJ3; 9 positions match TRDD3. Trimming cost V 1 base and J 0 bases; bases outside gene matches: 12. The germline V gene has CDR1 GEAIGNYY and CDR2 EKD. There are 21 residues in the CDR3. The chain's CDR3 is CACDTLPGDTRSSWDTRQMFF. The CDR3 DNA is TGTGCCTGTGACACTTTACCGGGGGATACACGATCCTCCTGGGACACCCGACAGATGTTTTTC.

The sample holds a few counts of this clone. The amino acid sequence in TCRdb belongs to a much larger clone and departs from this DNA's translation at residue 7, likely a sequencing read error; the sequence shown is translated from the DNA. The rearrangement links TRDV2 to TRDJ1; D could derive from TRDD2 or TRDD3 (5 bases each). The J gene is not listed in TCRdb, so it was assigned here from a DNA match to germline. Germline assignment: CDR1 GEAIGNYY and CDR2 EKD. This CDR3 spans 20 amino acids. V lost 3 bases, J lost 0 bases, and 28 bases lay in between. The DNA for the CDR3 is TGTGCCTGTGACTCGGTCGTCGTTCGGGGGGCTTCCCTGTACACCGATAAACTCATCTTT. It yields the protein CACDSVVVRGASLYTDKLIF.

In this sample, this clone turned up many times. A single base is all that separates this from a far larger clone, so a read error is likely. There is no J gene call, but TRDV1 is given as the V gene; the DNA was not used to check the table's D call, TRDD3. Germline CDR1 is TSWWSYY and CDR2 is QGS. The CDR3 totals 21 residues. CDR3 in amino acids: CALGEPQFFTGGRYRTAQHFF. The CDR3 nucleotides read TGTGCTCTTGGGGAACCACAGTTTTTCACTGGGGGACGTTATCGGACAGCACAACACTTCTTT.

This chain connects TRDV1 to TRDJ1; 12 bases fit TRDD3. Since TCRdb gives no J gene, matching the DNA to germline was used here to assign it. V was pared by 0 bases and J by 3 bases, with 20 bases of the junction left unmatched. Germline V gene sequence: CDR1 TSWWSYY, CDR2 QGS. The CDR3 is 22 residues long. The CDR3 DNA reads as TGTGCTCTTGGGGAACTTGGGGCTAGATCGTACTGGGGGATACCTCGAGCCGATAAACTCATCTTT. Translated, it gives CALGELGARSYWGIPRADKLIF.

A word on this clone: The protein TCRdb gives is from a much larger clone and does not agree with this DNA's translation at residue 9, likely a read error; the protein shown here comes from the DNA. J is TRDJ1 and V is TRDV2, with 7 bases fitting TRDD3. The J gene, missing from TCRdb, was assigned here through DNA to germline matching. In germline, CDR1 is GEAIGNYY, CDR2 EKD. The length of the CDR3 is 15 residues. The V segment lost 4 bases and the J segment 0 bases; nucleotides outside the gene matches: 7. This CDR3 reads CACDSLGMYTDKLIF. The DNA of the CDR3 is TGTGCCTGTGATTCACTGGGGATGTACACCGATAAACTCATCTTT.

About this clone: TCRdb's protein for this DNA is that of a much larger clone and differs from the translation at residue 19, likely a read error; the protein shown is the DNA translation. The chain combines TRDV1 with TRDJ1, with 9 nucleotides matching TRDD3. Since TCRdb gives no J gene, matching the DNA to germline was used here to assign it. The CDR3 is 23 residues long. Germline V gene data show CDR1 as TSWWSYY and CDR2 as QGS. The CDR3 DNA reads TGTGCTCTTGGGGAACAAGTTTTCCTTTCATTTCCACTGGGGGACCGTTGCACCGGTAAACTCATCTTT. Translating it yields CALGEQVFLSFPLGDRCTGKLIF.

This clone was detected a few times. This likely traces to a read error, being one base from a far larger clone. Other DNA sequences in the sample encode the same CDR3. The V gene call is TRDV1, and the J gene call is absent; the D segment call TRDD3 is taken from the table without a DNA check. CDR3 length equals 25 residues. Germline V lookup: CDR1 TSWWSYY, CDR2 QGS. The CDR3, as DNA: TGTGCTCTTGGGGAAATTTTAACTCTCCCGCTTCCCCTAGCTGGGGGATATGGGGTCACCGATAAGCTCATCTTT. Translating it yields CALGEILTLPLPLAGGYGVTDKLIF.